This TCR beta chain appears in the sequencing data of a study of blood T cell repertoires in COVID-19. On the study more broadly: The origin of the acute and convalescent COVID-19 samples was the United States, Italy and Spain.

Methods used by the authors: Estimation of nucleated cell counts relied on the amplification of reference gene primers. Repertoires were generated with immunoSEQ multiplex PCR, while TCRdb's copy carries only in-frame clones and drops some. V and J calls and clone size are copied from that table; D and trimming were computed from the DNA. The sample records approximately 300,000 clones, approximately 83% being singletons. Before being deemed recovered, Cohort 3 donors had two negative PCRs, clearance, or symptom resolution. The receptor was derived from a young woman who had recovered from COVID-19. Sequencing was carried out using PBMCs or T cells enriched from blood (not recorded which).

CDR3 in amino acids: CASSQGRGGTVTTANYGYTF. Here the CDR3 DNA reads TGCGCCAGCAGCCAAGGAAGAGGTGGGACAGTCACTACAGCTAACTATGGCTACACCTTC. This rearrangement joins TRBV4-1 to TRBJ1-2; 7 positions match TRBD1. The CDR3 is made up of 20 amino acids. Trimming cost V 1 base and J 0 bases; bases outside gene matches: 17. CDR1 and CDR2 (germline): MGHRA, YSYEKL.